This passage covers 32 T cell receptor beta chains from one sample sequenced in a study of cytomegalovirus exposure and HLA in healthy donors. PCR involved 60 Vbeta and 13 Jbeta primers. Only in-frame clones appear in the TCRdb table, and some are missing; sequencing was by immunoSEQ multiplex PCR. The sample records about 65,000 clones, about 78% being singletons. Sequencing was performed on PBMCs. The receptors were sampled from a girl aged 5 to 17 in good health and CMV-seropositive.

The chain links TRBV28 to TRBJ1-4, with TRBD1 as a possible D gene (5 bases). V dropped 6 bases and J dropped 5 bases, with 13 bases sitting between them. CDR1 is MDHEN, CDR2 SYDVKM, per germline. The length of the CDR3 is 14 residues. CDR3 DNA sequence: TGTGCCAGCAGCTGGGGCTTCCTCAATGAAAAACTGTTTTTT. Encoded protein: CASSWGFLNEKLFF.

The V and J genes are TRBV2 and TRBJ1-3, with D uncertain. This CDR3 contains 11 residues. Germline-derived CDR1 and CDR2 are SNHLY and FYNNEI. The ends were cut back, 4 bases at V and 9 bases at J, with 7 bases in the middle. CDR3 loop: CASSAQVTIYF. The DNA of the CDR3 is TGTGCCAGCAGTGCCCAGGTCACCATATATTTT.

The chain combines TRBV5-1 with TRBJ2-3, with D tentatively TRBD1 (5 bases). The V gene lost 0 bases and the J gene lost 6 bases, with 11 bases spanning the gap. This CDR3 has 14 amino acids. Germline CDR1 SGHRS, CDR2 YFSETQ. The CDR3 region has the DNA TGCGCCAGCAGCTTGGTCAGGGTTGGCGATACGCAGTATTTT. This codes for CASSLVRVGDTQYF.

This clone was counted once. V and J are TRBV6-1 and TRBJ2-5; possibly TRBD1 for D (6 bases). Trimming shortened V by 8 bases and J by 4 bases, and 11 bases separated the two germline ends. The V gene's germline CDR1 is MNHNS and CDR2 SASEGT. CDR3 size: 12 residues. Here the CDR3 DNA reads TGTGCCAGCGGACAGTCGGGAGAGACCCAGTACTTC. It is translated as CASGQSGETQYF.

This sequence joins TRBV5-1 and TRBJ1-6; D is perhaps TRBD1 (5 bases). This CDR3 region has 15 residues. The V gene's germline CDR1 is SGHRS and CDR2 YFSETQ. With 5 bases removed from V and 4 bases from J, the gap between germline ends came to 13 bases. The CDR3: CASSHGGAYNSPLHF. The CDR3 coding sequence is TGCGCCAGCAGTCACGGGGGAGCTTATAATTCACCCCTCCACTTT.

This clone turned up a few times. J is TRBJ2-7 and V is TRBV7-8; unclear D gene. The germline CDR1 and CDR2 sequences are SGHVS and FQNEAQ. V dropped 2 bases and J dropped 1 base, with 6 bases sitting between them. The CDR3 consists of 13 residues. CDR3 in DNA: TGTGCCAGCAGCTTACTTTATTCCTACGAGCAGTACTTC. This encodes CASSLLYSYEQYF.

The genes are TRBV6-4 and TRBJ2-1; 9 bases line up with TRBD2. The germline CDR1 and CDR2 sequences are MRHNA and SNTAGT. The CDR3 sequence is 16 residues long. V lost 2 bases and J lost 3; bases outside the gene matches: 5. The CDR3 DNA is TGTGCCAGCAGTGACCGAGCGGGGGGTAACTACAATGAGCAGTTCTTC. Translated, it gives CASSDRAGGNYNEQFF.

The J gene is TRBJ1-2, the V gene TRBV6-5, with a weak D call TRBD1 (6 bases). Germline V gene lookup returns CDR1 MNHEY and CDR2 SVGAGI. The germline V and J ends were trimmed by 5 bases and 3 bases, with 10 bases remaining between them. The CDR3 loop spans 13 amino acids. The CDR3 loop is CASSPTGDYGYTF. In nucleotides, the CDR3 is TGTGCCAGCAGTCCGACAGGAGACTATGGCTACACCTTC.

The chain links TRBV5-1 to TRBJ1-5; 9 bases map to TRBD1. The CDR3 extends over 15 amino acids. V was pared by 3 bases and J by 5 bases, with 6 bases of the junction left unmatched. CDR1 is SGHRS, CDR2 YFSETQ, per germline. The DNA of the CDR3 is TGCGCCAGCAGCTACGGACAGGGGACTGATCAGCCCCAGCATTTT. Translation gives CASSYGQGTDQPQHF.

The chain joins TRBV10-3 to TRBJ2-7; TRBD1 aligns across 9 bases. The CDR3 sequence is 13 residues long. The V gene's germline CDR1 is ENHRY and CDR2 SYGVKD. The CDR3 nucleotides are TGTACAACGGGCGGACAGGGGATCCACGAGCAGTACTTC. This translates into CTTGGQGIHEQYF.

The chain has TRBV4-2 and TRBJ2-7; 11 bases align to TRBD2. CDR3 length: 14 residues. Looked up from germline, CDR1 is LGHNA and CDR2 is YNFKEQ. The V gene end was trimmed by 3 bases and the J gene end by 3 bases; junction bases not matched to a gene: 1. The CDR3 region is CASSHTSGGYEQYF. CDR3 nucleotides: TGTGCCAGCAGCCACACTAGCGGGGGCTACGAGCAGTACTTC.

For the CDR3, the DNA is TGCGCCAGTCCTCGTACTCGGGTTGGCTCCTACGAGCAGTACTTC. Its translation is CASPRTRVGSYEQYF. The rearrangement joins TRBV10-1 to TRBJ2-7, with no clear D. CDR1 is WNHNN and CDR2 is SYGVQD in the germline V gene (reference sequence). The CDR3 has 15 residues. Trimming took off 9 bases at V and 0 bases at J, with 18 bases between the two ends.

This clone was seen more than once but under ten times. The chain joins TRBV5-6 to TRBJ1-2; tentatively, D is TRBD1 (6 bases). The ends were cut back, 1 base at V and 4 bases at J, with 14 bases in the middle. The length of the CDR3 is 15 residues. Per the germline V gene, CDR1 is SGHDT and CDR2 is YYEEEE. DNA of the CDR3: TGTGCCAGCAGCTTGTCCTCGCACAGGGCCTATGGCTACACCTTC. Protein sequence: CASSLSSHRAYGYTF.

The rearrangement uses TRBV5-6 and TRBJ2-5; 7 nucleotides line up with TRBD2. V dropped 0 bases and J dropped 2; count of bases not matched to a gene: 1. The CDR3 loop spans 14 amino acids. Germline lookup yields CDR1 SGHDT and CDR2 YYEEEE. The CDR3 loop is CASSLGGGQETQYF. The CDR3 DNA reads TGTGCCAGCAGCTTGGGCGGGGGTCAAGAGACCCAGTACTTC.

This chain connects TRBV6-1 to TRBJ1-1, with TRBD1 matching 7 bases. The junction had 7 bases not matched to a gene; V was cut back by 6 bases and J by 0 bases. Germline values: CDR1 MNHNS, CDR2 SASEGT. This CDR3 region has 15 residues. Here the CDR3 reads CASSIEDRMNTEAFF. Written as DNA, the CDR3 is TGTGCCAGCAGCATAGAGGACAGGATGAACACTGAAGCTTTCTTT.

The gene calls are TRBV12-5 and TRBJ1-1; TRBD1 might be the D (5 bases). The CDR3 length is 14 residues. V lost 6 bases, J lost 11 bases, and 22 bases lay in between. The V gene's germline CDR1 is LGHNT and CDR2 FRNRAP. Written as DNA, the CDR3 is TGTGCTAGTGGCCTCGGGGGGGGTCCCCTAGTGGCTTTCTTT. Protein product: CASGLGGGPLVAFF.

The chain combines TRBV30 with TRBJ2-2; 7 positions agree with TRBD1. Trimming cost V 2 bases and J 5 bases; bases outside gene matches: 2. The CDR3 extends over 13 amino acids. Germline CDR1 reads GTSNPN; CDR2 reads SVGIG (reference sequence). Written as DNA, the CDR3 is TGTGCCTGGAGTAGGGGGCATACCGGGGAGCTGTTTTTT. Its protein product is CAWSRGHTGELFF.

This clone was observed a handful of times. The CDR3 DNA follows: TGTGCCTTTTCTCACCCAGGGGTAGATACGCAGTATTTT. It encodes CAFSHPGVDTQYF. V and J are TRBV10-3 and TRBJ2-3, with D possibly being TRBD1 (6 bases). The CDR3 runs to 13 residues. Germline CDR1 and CDR2: ENHRY and SYGVKD. Trimming left V 11 bases short and J 5 bases short, with 17 bases between.

The genes are TRBV30 and TRBJ2-3; tentatively, D is TRBD1 (6 bases). Trimming removed 5 bases at V and 5 bases at J, with 11 bases between. This CDR3 has 12 residues. The V gene's germline CDR1 is GTSNPN and CDR2 SVGIG (reference sequence). The CDR3 sequence: CAWEGDVDTQYF. The CDR3 DNA reads TGTGCCTGGGAGGGGGATGTAGATACGCAGTATTTT. Full variable domain (outside the CDR3, taken from reference TRBV30 and TRBJ2-3): SQTIHQWPATLVQPVGSPLSLECTVEGTSNPNLYWYRQAAGRGLQLLFYSVGIGQISSEVPQNLSASRPQDRQFILSSKKLLLSDSGFYLCAWEGDVDTQYFGPGTRLTVL.

The V call is TRBV10-3, the J call TRBJ2-1; the match to TRBD2 covers 14 bases. The CDR3 sequence is 17 residues long. Trimming at V came to 4 bases and at J to 10 bases, leaving 12 bases not matched to a gene. The germline V gene encodes CDR1 ENHRY and CDR2 SYGVKD. The CDR3 DNA reads as TGTGCCATCAGTGTACTCTCCCCGGGACTAGCGGGAGCCGAGCAGTTCTTC. Translating it yields CAISVLSPGLAGAEQFF.

The chain uses TRBV6-4 and TRBJ2-1; D call uncertain. CDR1 and CDR2 from the germline V gene are MRHNA and SNTAGT. The germline V and J ends were trimmed by 2 bases and 5 bases, with 10 bases remaining between them. The CDR3 totals 14 residues. The CDR3 coding sequence is TGTGCCAGCAGTGACCTAGACGGTGACAATGAGCAGTTCTTC. Translated: CASSDLDGDNEQFF.

The rearrangement links TRBV7-2 to TRBJ2-4, with 7 positions matching TRBD2. In germline, CDR1 is SGHTA, CDR2 FQGNSA. There are 14 residues in the CDR3. Trimming took 3 bases from V and 9 from J; bases not matched to a gene: 8. CDR3 sequence reads: CASSFWGGEGIQYF. The DNA for the CDR3 is TGTGCCAGCAGCTTTTGGGGAGGGGAGGGCATTCAGTACTTC.

In this sample, this clone turned up a few times. This CDR3 is CASRPDRAPGSQHF. Here the CDR3 DNA reads TGTGCCAGCAGACCGGACAGGGCCCCAGGGTCCCAGCATTTT. The chain joins TRBV6-5 to TRBJ1-5; TRBD1 aligns across 8 bases. CDR1 and CDR2 (germline): MNHEY, SVGAGI. This CDR3 spans 14 amino acids. Losses at the gene ends were 6 bases for V and 11 bases for J; bases not matched to a gene: 12.

This chain connects TRBV19 to TRBJ2-1, with no clear D. V lost 6 bases and J 7 bases, leaving 16 bases between the germline ends. From germline, CDR1 is LNHDA and CDR2 SQIVND (reference sequence). The CDR3 extends over 14 amino acids. CDR3 DNA sequence: TGTGCCAGTAGACTCCGTGTTTCCCGTAATGAGCAGTTCTTC. Translation: CASRLRVSRNEQFF.

This clone is termed medium-sized (0.01 to 0.1%). V is TRBV27 and J is TRBJ2-5; 11 bases align to TRBD1. With V trimmed by 5 bases and J by 4 bases, 12 bases remained unmatched. CDR3 length: 17 residues. Germline values: CDR1 MNHEY, CDR2 SMNVEV (reference sequence). The CDR3 here is CASSPRSGQGAGETQYF. As DNA, the CDR3 is TGTGCCAGCAGTCCACGCTCCGGACAGGGGGCGGGAGAGACCCAGTACTTC.

The chain joins TRBV11-2 to TRBJ2-5, with a possible D match to TRBD2 (6 bases). The CDR3 spans 17 residues. V was shortened by 5 bases and J by 4 bases, with 23 bases between the two germline ends. CDR1 is SGHAT and CDR2 is FQNNGV in the germline V gene. CDR3 coding DNA: TGTGCCAGCAGCGAATCCTCCGGGGGACTCTATGCAGAGACCCAGTACTTC. Encoded protein: CASSESSGGLYAETQYF.

The V and J genes are TRBV10-1 and TRBJ1-1; D may be TRBD1 (5 bases). V lost 6 bases and J lost 4, with 12 bases in between. Germline CDR1 and CDR2: WNHNN and SYGVQD (reference sequence). This CDR3 has 13 amino acids. The CDR3 region has the DNA TGCGCCAGCAGGGCAGGGTGGGCCACTGAAGCTTTCTTT. Its translation is CASRAGWATEAFF.

The chain carries TRBV4-2 and TRBJ2-5, with 11 bases fitting TRBD1. V lost 1 base to trimming and J lost 11 bases; unmatched junction nucleotides: 9. CDR1 LGHNA and CDR2 YNFKEQ come from the germline V gene. This CDR3 is built from 15 residues. The CDR3 reads CASSQVGQGGLEQYF. DNA for the CDR3: TGTGCCAGCAGCCAAGTGGGACAGGGGGGTCTGGAGCAGTACTTC.

The chain is built from TRBV6-5 and TRBJ2-1; 9 bases agree with TRBD1. This CDR3 is 15 amino acids long. Germline V gives CDR1 MNHEY, CDR2 SVGAGI. Unmatched junction bases numbered 6, after V lost 6 bases and J lost 3 bases. CDR3 nucleotides: TGTGCCAGCAGATTGGGACAGGGACGCTACAATGAGCAGTTCTTC. This sequence encodes CASRLGQGRYNEQFF.

As DNA, the CDR3 is TGTGCCAGCAGTTTCGTGTTGTTCACTGAAGCTTTCTTT. It codes for CASSFVLFTEAFF. V gene TRBV28 combines with J gene TRBJ1-1; D call uncertain. Germline V CDR1 and CDR2: MDHEN, SYDVKM. The CDR3 is 13 residues long. V was pared by 3 bases and J by 4 bases, with 9 bases between.

The chain has TRBV18 and TRBJ2-1; 9 nucleotides match TRBD1. This CDR3 comprises 15 residues. The junction had 9 bases not matched to a gene; V was cut back by 3 bases and J by 9 bases. Germline V gives CDR1 KGHSH, CDR2 LQKENI. CDR3 protein: CASSPWDRDLGEQFF. The CDR3 coding sequence is TGTGCCAGCTCACCGTGGGACAGGGATTTGGGTGAGCAGTTCTTC.

CDR3 coding DNA: TGTGCCTGGAGTGCCGACAGCCTCCACACTAGCACAGATACGCAGTATTTT. It is translated as CAWSADSLHTSTDTQYF. V usage is TRBV30 and J usage is TRBJ2-3; possible D gene TRBD1, 5 bases. The CDR3 runs to 17 residues. Looked up from germline, CDR1 is GTSNPN and CDR2 is SVGIG (reference sequence). V was shortened by 1 base and J by 0 bases, with 17 bases between the two germline ends.